A selection of T cell receptor beta chains follows, all from one sample in a study of CD8 T cells in ankylosing spondylitis. TCRdb re-called the 5' RACE reads with MiXCR, one entry per CDR3 protein. The repertoire holds approximately 300,000 distinct CDR3 sequences, with about 19% as singletons. Source material: blood, either unsorted or a sorted T cell fraction (not recorded which). The source is a male donor with ankylosing spondylitis or in good health (not recorded which). Each CDR3 is given with its conserved first and last residue. Clone size is shown for a subset of rows, as once, few, many or a class of expanded clone.

TRBJ1-2,TRBV29-1,few,CSVQHRVKGYTF
TRBJ2-1,TRBV28,-,CASSFGDRYNEQFF
TRBJ1-1,TRBV7-9,few,CASSQGQMNTEAFF
TRBJ1-5,TRBV19,few,CASSIGRINQPQHF
TRBJ2-1,TRBV7-9,-,CASSYPGLSNEQFF
TRBJ2-1,TRBV6-1,-,CASSPISGASYNEQFF
TRBJ2-2,TRBV12-3/TRBV12-4,many,CASNLGTSGELFF
TRBJ1-2,TRBV5-6,few,CASMGVRAYGYTF
TRBJ1-1,TRBV6-1,-,CASRKQGAWSTEAFF
TRBJ2-3,TRBV7-9,many,CASSQQGGSSTDTQYF
TRBJ1-5,TRBV19,few,CASSIRGRGPFPQPQHF
TRBJ2-1,TRBV12-3/TRBV12-4,-,CASSIPNEQFF
TRBJ2-3,TRBV5-1,-,CASSWGGQGPDTQYF
TRBJ1-5,TRBV20-1,-,CSARGGASNQPQHF
TRBJ2-3,TRBV20-1,-,CSAPAGAGGTDTQYF
TRBJ2-3,TRBV3-1,-,CASSQDSPNTQYF
TRBJ2-1,TRBV18,few,CASSPGRTTDNEQFF